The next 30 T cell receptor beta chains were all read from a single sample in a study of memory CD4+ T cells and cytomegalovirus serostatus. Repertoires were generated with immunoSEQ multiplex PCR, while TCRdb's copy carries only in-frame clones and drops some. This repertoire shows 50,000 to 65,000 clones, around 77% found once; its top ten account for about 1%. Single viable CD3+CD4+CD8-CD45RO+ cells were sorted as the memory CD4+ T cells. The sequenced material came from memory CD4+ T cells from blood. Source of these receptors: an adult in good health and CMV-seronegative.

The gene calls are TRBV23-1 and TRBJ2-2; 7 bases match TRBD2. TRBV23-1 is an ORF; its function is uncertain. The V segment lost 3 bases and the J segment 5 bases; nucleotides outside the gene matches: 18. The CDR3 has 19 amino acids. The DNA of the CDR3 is TGCGCCAGCAGTCAGTCTGTGAGAAGGGACTATAAGTGTACCGGGGAGCTGTTTTTT. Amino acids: CASSQSVRRDYKCTGELFF.

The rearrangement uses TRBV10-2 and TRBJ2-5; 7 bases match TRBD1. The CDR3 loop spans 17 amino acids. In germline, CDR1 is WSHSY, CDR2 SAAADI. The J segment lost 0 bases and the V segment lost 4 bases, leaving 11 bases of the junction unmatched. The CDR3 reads CASSGAADRRYQETQYF. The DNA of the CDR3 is TGCGCCAGCAGTGGGGCAGCGGACAGGAGGTACCAAGAGACCCAGTACTTC.

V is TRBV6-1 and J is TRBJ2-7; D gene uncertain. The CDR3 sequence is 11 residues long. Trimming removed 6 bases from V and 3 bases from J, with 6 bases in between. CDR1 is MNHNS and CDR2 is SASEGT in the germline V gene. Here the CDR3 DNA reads TGTGCCAGCAGCTTAATCTACGAGCAGTACTTC. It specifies CASSLIYEQYF.

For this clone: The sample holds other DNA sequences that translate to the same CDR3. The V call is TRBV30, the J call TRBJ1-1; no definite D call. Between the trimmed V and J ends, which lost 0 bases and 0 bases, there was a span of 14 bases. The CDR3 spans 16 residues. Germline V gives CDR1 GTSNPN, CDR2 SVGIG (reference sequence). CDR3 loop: CAWSVGNRGMNTEAFF. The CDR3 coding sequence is TGTGCCTGGAGTGTTGGCAATCGCGGGATGAACACTGAAGCTTTCTTT.

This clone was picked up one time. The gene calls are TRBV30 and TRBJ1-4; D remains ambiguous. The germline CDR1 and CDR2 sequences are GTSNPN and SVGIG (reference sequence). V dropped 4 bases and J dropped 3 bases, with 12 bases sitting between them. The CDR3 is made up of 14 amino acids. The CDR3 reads CAWNLVPANEKLFF. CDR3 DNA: TGTGCCTGGAATTTAGTCCCGGCTAATGAAAAACTGTTTTTT.

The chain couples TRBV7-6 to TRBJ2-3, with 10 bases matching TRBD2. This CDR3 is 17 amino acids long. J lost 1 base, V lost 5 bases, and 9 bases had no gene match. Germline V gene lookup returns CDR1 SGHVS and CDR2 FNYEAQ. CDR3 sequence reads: CASSRVTGTSGTDTQYF. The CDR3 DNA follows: TGTGCCAGCAGCCGTGTCACCGGGACTAGCGGCACAGATACGCAGTATTTT.

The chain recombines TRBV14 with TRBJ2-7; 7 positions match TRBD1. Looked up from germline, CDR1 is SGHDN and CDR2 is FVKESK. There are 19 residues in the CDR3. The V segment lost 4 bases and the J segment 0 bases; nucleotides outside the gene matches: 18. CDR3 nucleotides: TGTGCCAGCAGCCCGACAGGGACCCGCGCGCACCTCAGCTCCTACGAGCAGTACTTC. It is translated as CASSPTGTRAHLSSYEQYF.

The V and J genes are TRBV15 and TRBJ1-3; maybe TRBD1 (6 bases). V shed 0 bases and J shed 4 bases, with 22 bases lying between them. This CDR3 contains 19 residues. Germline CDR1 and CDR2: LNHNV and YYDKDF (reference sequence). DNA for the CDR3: TGTGCCACCAGCAGAGATATCGGGGGCTGGGGGAAGGGAGGAAACACCATATATTTT. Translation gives CATSRDIGGWGKGGNTIYF.

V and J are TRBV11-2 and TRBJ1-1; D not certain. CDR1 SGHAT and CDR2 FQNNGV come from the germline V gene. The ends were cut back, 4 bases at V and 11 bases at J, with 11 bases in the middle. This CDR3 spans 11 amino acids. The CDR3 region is CASSSSPRAFF. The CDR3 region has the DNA TGTGCCAGCAGCTCGTCCCCCCGGGCTTTCTTT.

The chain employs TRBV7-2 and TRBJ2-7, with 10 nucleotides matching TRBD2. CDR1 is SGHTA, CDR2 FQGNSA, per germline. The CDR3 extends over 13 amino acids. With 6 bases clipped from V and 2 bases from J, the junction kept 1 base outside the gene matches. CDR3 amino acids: CASRLAGTYEQYF. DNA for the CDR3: TGTGCCAGCAGACTAGCGGGAACCTACGAGCAGTACTTC. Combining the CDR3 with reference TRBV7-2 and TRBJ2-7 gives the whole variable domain GAGVSQSPSNKVTEKGKDVELRCDPISGHTALYWYRQSLGQGLEFLIYFQGNSAPDKSGLPSDRFSAERTGGSVSTLTIQRTQQEDSAVYLCASRLAGTYEQYFGPGTRLTVT.

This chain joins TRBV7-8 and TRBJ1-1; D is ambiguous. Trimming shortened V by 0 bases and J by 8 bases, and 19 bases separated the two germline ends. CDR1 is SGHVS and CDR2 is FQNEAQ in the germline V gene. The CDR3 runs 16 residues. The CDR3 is CASSLAGRSESSEAFF. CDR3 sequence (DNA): TGTGCCAGCAGCTTAGCTGGCCGCTCCGAATCGAGCGAAGCTTTCTTT.

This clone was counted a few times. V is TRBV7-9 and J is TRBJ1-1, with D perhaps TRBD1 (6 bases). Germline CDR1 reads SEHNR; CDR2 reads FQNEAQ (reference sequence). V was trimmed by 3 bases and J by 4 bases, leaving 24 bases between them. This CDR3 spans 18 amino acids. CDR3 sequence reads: CASSLVGGQGIWGTEAFF. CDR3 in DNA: TGTGCCAGCAGCTTGGTGGGAGGGCAGGGGATTTGGGGCACTGAAGCTTTCTTT.

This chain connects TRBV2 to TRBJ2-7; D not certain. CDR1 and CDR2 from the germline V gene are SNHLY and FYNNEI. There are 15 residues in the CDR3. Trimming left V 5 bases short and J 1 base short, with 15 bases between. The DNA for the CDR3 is TGTGCCAGCAGTCGTACCCGAGAGGAATCCTACGAGCAGTACTTC. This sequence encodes CASSRTREESYEQYF. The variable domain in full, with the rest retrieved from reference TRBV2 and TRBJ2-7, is EPEVTQTPSHQVTQMGQEVILRCVPISNHLYFYWYRQILGQKVEFLVSFYNNEISEKSEIFDDQFSVERPDGSNFTLKIRSTKLEDSAMYFCASSRTREESYEQYFGPGTRLTVT.

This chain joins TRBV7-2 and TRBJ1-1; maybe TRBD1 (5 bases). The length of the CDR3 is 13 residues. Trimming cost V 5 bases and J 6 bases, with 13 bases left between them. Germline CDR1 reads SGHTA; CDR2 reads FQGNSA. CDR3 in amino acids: CASSSRVSAEAFF. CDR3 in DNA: TGTGCCAGCAGCAGCAGGGTATCAGCTGAAGCTTTCTTT.

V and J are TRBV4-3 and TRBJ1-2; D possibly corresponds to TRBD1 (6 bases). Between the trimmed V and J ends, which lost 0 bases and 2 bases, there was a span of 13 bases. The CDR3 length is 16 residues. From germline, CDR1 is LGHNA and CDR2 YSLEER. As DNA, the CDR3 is TGCGCCAGCAGCCAAGAAGCGACAGGAATAAACTATGGCTACACCTTC. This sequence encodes CASSQEATGINYGYTF.

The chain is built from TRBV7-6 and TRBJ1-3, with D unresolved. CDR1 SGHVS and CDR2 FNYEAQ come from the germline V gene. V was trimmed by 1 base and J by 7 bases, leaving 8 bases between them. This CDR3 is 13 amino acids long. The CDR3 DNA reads TGTGCCAGCAGCTTAGAAGTGGGGAACACCATATATTTT. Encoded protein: CASSLEVGNTIYF.

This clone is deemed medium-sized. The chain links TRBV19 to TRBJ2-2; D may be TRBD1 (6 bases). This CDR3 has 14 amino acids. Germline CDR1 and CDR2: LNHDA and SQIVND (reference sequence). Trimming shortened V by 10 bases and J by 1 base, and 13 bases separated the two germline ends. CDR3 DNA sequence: TGTGCCACTAGGACAGACTTGAACACCGGGGAGCTGTTTTTT. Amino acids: CATRTDLNTGELFF.

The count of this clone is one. CDR3 bases: TGTGCCAGCAGCTTAGATCGGTCCCCGGTCCGGGGGCCCCAGCATTTT. Encoded protein: CASSLDRSPVRGPQHF. This chain uses TRBV11-2 with TRBJ1-5; D gene ambiguous. In germline, CDR1 is SGHAT, CDR2 FQNNGV. The germline V and J ends were trimmed by 0 bases and 9 bases, with 18 bases remaining between them. CDR3 size: 16 residues.

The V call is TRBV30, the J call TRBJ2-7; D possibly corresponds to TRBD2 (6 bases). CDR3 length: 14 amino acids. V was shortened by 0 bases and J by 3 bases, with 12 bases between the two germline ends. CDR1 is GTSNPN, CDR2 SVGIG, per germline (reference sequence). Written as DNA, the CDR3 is TGTGCCTGGAGTGTAGGAGGGGCGGGCTACGAGCAGTACTTC. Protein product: CAWSVGGAGYEQYF.

In DNA, the CDR3 is TGTGCCAGCAGCCCTTTCGGGGGGGACACTGAAGCTTTCTTT. Translating gives CASSPFGGDTEAFF. The chain uses TRBV7-3 and TRBJ1-1; tentative D call: TRBD1 (5 bases). Germline V gene data show CDR1 as SGHTA and CDR2 as FQGTGA. Trimming took 5 bases from V and 3 from J, leaving 13 bases between them. This CDR3 has 14 amino acids.

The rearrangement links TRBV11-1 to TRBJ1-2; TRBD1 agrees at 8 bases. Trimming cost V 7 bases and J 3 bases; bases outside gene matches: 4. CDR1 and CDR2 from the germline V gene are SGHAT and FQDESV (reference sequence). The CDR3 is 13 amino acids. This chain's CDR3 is CASTGQGDYGYTF. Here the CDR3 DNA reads TGTGCCAGCACCGGACAGGGAGACTATGGCTACACCTTC.

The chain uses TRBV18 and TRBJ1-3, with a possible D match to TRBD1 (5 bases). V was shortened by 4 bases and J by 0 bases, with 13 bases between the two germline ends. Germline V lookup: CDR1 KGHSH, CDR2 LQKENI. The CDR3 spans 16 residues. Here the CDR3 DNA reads TGTGCCAGCTCACGAAGCGGGACTGACTCTGGAAACACCATATATTTT. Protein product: CASSRSGTDSGNTIYF.

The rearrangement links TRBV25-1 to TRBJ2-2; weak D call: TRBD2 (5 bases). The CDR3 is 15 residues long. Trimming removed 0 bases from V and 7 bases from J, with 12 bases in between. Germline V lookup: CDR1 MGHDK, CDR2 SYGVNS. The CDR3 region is CASSEYEGLGGELFF. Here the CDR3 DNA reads TGTGCCAGCAGTGAATATGAGGGCCTTGGCGGGGAGCTGTTTTTT.

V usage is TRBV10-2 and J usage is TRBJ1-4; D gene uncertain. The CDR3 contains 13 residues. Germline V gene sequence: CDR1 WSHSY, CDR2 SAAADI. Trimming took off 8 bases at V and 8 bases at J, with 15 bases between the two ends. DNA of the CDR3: TGCGCCAGCGGTAACGGCTTGGGGGAAAAACTGTTTTTT. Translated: CASGNGLGEKLFF.

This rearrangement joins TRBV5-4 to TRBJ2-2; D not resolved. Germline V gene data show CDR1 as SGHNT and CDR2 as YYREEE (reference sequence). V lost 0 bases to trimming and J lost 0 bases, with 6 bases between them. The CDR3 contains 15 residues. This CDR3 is CASSLGGANTGELFF. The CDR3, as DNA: TGTGCCAGCAGCTTGGGCGGAGCGAACACCGGGGAGCTGTTTTTT.

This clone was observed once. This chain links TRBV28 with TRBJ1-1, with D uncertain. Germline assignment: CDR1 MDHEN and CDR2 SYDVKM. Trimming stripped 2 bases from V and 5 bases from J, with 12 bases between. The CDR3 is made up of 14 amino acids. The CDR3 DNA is TGTGCCAGCAGTTTAAGCCCATTGGGAACTGAAGCTTTCTTT. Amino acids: CASSLSPLGTEAFF.

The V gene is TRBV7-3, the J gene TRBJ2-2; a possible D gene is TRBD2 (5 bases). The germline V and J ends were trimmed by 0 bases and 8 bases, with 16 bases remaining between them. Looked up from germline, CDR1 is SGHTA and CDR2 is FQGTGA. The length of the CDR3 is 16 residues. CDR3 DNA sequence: TGTGCCAGCAGCTTAACTTCCGGCAGGACGGGAGGGGAGCTGTTTTTT. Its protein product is CASSLTSGRTGGELFF.

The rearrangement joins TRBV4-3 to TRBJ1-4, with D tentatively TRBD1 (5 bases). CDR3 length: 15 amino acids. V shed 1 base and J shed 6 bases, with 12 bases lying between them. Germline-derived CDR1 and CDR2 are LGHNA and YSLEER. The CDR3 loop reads CASSQGRGGDEKLFF. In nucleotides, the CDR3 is TGCGCCAGCAGCCAAGGACGGGGGGGTGATGAAAAACTGTTTTTT.

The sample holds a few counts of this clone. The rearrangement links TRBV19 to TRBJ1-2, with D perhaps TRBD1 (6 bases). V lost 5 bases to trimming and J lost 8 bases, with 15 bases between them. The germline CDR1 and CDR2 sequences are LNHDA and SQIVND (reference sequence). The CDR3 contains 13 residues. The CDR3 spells CASSAQGQGGYTF. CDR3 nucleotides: TGTGCCAGTAGTGCCCAGGGGCAGGGGGGCTACACCTTC.

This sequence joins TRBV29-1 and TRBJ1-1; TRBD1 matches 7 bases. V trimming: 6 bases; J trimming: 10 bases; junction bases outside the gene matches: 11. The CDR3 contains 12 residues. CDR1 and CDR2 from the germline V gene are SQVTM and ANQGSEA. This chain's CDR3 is CSVEDRTSGAFF. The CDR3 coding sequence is TGCAGCGTCGAGGACAGGACGTCAGGAGCTTTCTTT.